This T cell receptor beta chain was observed in a study of OX40 agonist ivuxolimab in advanced cancers. Per germline, CDR1 LNHDA and CDR2 SQIVND (reference sequence). Between the trimmed V and J ends, which lost 5 bases and 5 bases, there was a span of 10 bases. There are 13 residues in the CDR3. Sequenced by immunoSEQ multiplex PCR; TCRdb stores in-frame clones only, minus some. This sample carries 70,000 or so clones, 87% of them seen once, and the ten largest clones take about 1.3%. The rearrangement uses TRBV19 and TRBJ2-1, with D unclear. The receptor was isolated from an adult with an advanced solid tumor such as melanoma, head and neck, liver or kidney cancer. Here the sequenced sample was CD4+ or CD8+ T cells sorted from blood, taken in a trial of the OX40 agonist ivuxolimab. In DNA form, the CDR3 reads TGTGCCAGTAGTCCCCGTGGGGACAATGAGCAGTTCTTC. The encoded protein is CASSPRGDNEQFF.